Sequencing of this TCR beta chain was carried out in a study of PD-1 blockade in classical Hodgkin lymphoma. Relapse was seen in all patients after autologous stem cell transplantation, and brentuximab vedotin exposure was variable. Progressive disease, partial response or complete response was each patient's best response. Study-level findings and limits: Partial responders and progressors had significantly lower baseline TCR diversity. Exclusion removed patients who began nivolumab under 1 year after ASCT. By C4D1 there was a significant rise in CD4+ TCR diversity but not in CD8+ TCR diversity.

The protocol was immunoSEQ multiplex PCR, while the TCRdb copy is restricted to in-frame clones and leaves out a portion. The sample contains approximately 150,000 clones, just under 80% of which appear only once. Worth noting for this clone: What it binds is unknown.

Looked up from germline, CDR1 is MNHEY and CDR2 is SMNVEV (reference sequence). V gave up 5 bases and J gave up 3 bases; unmatched junction bases: 10. The CDR3 is made up of 17 amino acids. The source material was peripheral blood mononuclear cells (PBMCs), sampled before the second cycle of nivolumab. The rearrangement joins TRBV27 to TRBJ1-4, with TRBD1 identical over 9 bases. The TCR sequence derives from a human donor with classical Hodgkin lymphoma. The CDR3 nucleotides read TGTGCCAGCAGTAAAGAAACAGGGGGCGCACCTAATGAAAAACTGTTTTTT. Its protein product is CASSKETGGAPNEKLFF.